The 24 T cell receptor beta chains below all came from one sample that was sequenced in a study of T cell repertoires and HLA-DP antigens. Sequencing was performed with immunoSEQ multiplex PCR; in TCRdb, only in-frame clones are kept and a portion is missing. The data contain about 73,000 clones, 80% of them singletons. These receptors are not linked to any known antigen. The sequencing input was CD4+ T cells from PBMCs. All receptors derive from a man aged 55 to 70 in good health and CMV-seronegative.

This clone turned up a few times. The V gene is TRBV2, the J gene TRBJ1-5; no clear D. The germline gives CDR1 SNHLY, CDR2 FYNNEI. This CDR3 region has 13 residues. Trimming pared 7 bases from V and 4 bases from J, leaving 11 bases between. The CDR3 spells CASTVDLNQPQHF. As DNA, the CDR3 is TGTGCCAGCACCGTCGACTTAAATCAGCCCCAGCATTTT. Based on the CDR3 plus reference TRBV2 and TRBJ1-5, the full variable domain is EPEVTQTPSHQVTQMGQEVILRCVPISNHLYFYWYRQILGQKVEFLVSFYNNEISEKSEIFDDQFSVERPDGSNFTLKIRSTKLEDSAMYFCASTVDLNQPQHFGDGTRLSIL.

The chain links TRBV5-1 to TRBJ2-2; 8 positions match TRBD1. The CDR3 covers 15 residues. The trim removed 4 bases at V and 7 bases at J, leaving 9 bases unmatched. The germline V gene has CDR1 SGHRS and CDR2 YFSETQ. Written as DNA, the CDR3 is TGCGCCAGCAGCCGTACAGGGGGTATCAACGGGGAGCTGTTTTTT. Translated, it gives CASSRTGGINGELFF.

The chain is built from TRBV7-2 and TRBJ1-6; no clear D gene. Looked up from germline, CDR1 is SGHTA and CDR2 is FQGNSA. Trimming removed 1 base from V and 7 bases from J, with 5 bases in between. The CDR3 length is 13 residues. The CDR3 region has the DNA TGTGCCAGCAGCTTAGGTCGGAATTCACCCCTCCACTTT. The encoded protein is CASSLGRNSPLHF.

The chain employs TRBV19 and TRBJ1-1; D uncertain. Trimming left V 0 bases short and J 4 bases short, with 9 bases between. Germline CDR1 is LNHDA and CDR2 is SQIVND (reference sequence). CDR3 length: 14 residues. The CDR3 reads CASSIDGTLTEAFF. The CDR3 nucleotides read TGTGCCAGTAGTATAGATGGCACACTCACTGAAGCTTTCTTT. Complete variable domain (other parts from reference TRBV19 and TRBJ1-1): DGGITQSPKYLFRKEGQNVTLSCEQNLNHDAMYWYRQDPGQGLRLIYYSQIVNDFQKGDIAEGYSVSREKKESFPLTVTSAQKNPTAFYLCASSIDGTLTEAFFGQGTRLTVV.

The chain links TRBV28 to TRBJ2-7; no firm D call. With 1 base removed from V and 3 bases from J, the gap between germline ends came to 10 bases. The length of the CDR3 is 14 residues. Looked up from germline, CDR1 is MDHEN and CDR2 is SYDVKM. The CDR3: CASSLSPRNYEQYF. The CDR3 DNA sequence: TGTGCCAGCAGTTTATCCCCGAGGAACTACGAGCAGTACTTC.

As to this clone: Other DNA sequences from this sample encode an identical CDR3 as well. V usage is TRBV19 and J usage is TRBJ2-7; D gene ambiguous. Looked up from germline, CDR1 is LNHDA and CDR2 is SQIVND (reference sequence). V lost 4 bases and J lost 0, with 10 bases in between. The CDR3 loop spans 14 amino acids. The CDR3 DNA reads TGTGCCAGTAGTAGGACCGCTAGCTCCTACGAGCAGTACGTC. Its translation: CASSRTASSYEQYV.

V and J are TRBV18 and TRBJ1-3, with TRBD1 as a possible D gene (5 bases). The CDR3 runs to 18 residues. V gave up 3 bases and J gave up 0 bases, with 18 bases separating them. The V gene's germline CDR1 is KGHSH and CDR2 LQKENI. CDR3 sequence reads: CASSPSGLQPSSGNTIYF. The CDR3 nucleotides read TGTGCCAGCTCACCCTCGGGACTGCAACCCAGCTCTGGAAACACCATATATTTT.

CDR3: CASSLDLPSGGETQYF. CDR3 nucleotide sequence: TGTGCCAGCAGCTTAGATCTCCCTAGCGGAGGGGAGACCCAGTACTTC. The chain has TRBV11-2 and TRBJ2-5; 7 nucleotides line up with TRBD2. Per germline, CDR1 SGHAT and CDR2 FQNNGV. The CDR3 is 16 residues long. V lost 0 bases and J lost 5; bases outside the gene matches: 9.

The CDR3 DNA is TGTGCCAGCTCACCCCGACAGCCGACCTACGAGCAGTACTTC. It yields the protein CASSPRQPTYEQYF. The gene calls are TRBV18 and TRBJ2-7, with a weak D call TRBD1 (5 bases). The CDR3 loop spans 14 amino acids. Germline CDR1 and CDR2: KGHSH and LQKENI. V was shortened by 3 bases and J by 2 bases, with 11 bases between the two germline ends.

The rearrangement links TRBV27 to TRBJ2-7; D possibly corresponds to TRBD1 (6 bases). Trimming took 1 base from V and 5 from J, leaving 9 bases between them. The V gene's germline CDR1 is MNHEY and CDR2 SMNVEV (reference sequence). This CDR3 is 13 amino acids long. The CDR3 spells CASSLWGPHEQYF. As DNA, the CDR3 is TGTGCCAGCAGTTTATGGGGGCCCCACGAGCAGTACTTC.

V usage is TRBV6-5 and J usage is TRBJ2-3, with 8 positions matching TRBD2. V lost 0 bases, J lost 5 bases, and 7 bases stayed unmatched. The germline V gene encodes CDR1 MNHEY and CDR2 SVGAGI. The CDR3 sequence is 16 residues long. CDR3 protein: CASSYSGREALDTQYF. CDR3 nucleotide sequence: TGTGCCAGCAGTTACTCCGGGCGGGAGGCTTTAGATACGCAGTATTTT.

V usage is TRBV4-2 and J usage is TRBJ2-3; the match to TRBD2 covers 11 bases. Looked up from germline, CDR1 is LGHNA and CDR2 is YNFKEQ. After removal of 4 bases from V and 0 bases from J, the junction contained 3 bases not matched to a gene. The CDR3 covers 16 residues. In DNA form, the CDR3 reads TGTGCCAGCAGCCCGCGGACTAGCGGGAGCACAGATACGCAGTATTTT. This sequence encodes CASSPRTSGSTDTQYF.

This sequence joins TRBV4-2 and TRBJ2-3, with D perhaps being TRBD1 or TRBD2 (5 bases each). The germline V and J ends were trimmed by 1 base and 5 bases, with 16 bases remaining between them. The CDR3 runs to 16 residues. Looked up from germline, CDR1 is LGHNA and CDR2 is YNFKEQ. This CDR3 reads CASSQGSRGVGDTQYF. The CDR3 DNA reads as TGTGCCAGCAGCCAAGGTTCCCGAGGGGTTGGAGATACGCAGTATTTT.

The sample holds a few counts of this clone. The chain has TRBV6-4 and TRBJ2-1, with D perhaps matching TRBD1 or TRBD2 (6 bases each). V was pared by 4 bases and J by 5 bases, with 12 bases between. Germline loops: CDR1 MRHNA, CDR2 SNTAGT. This CDR3 has 14 residues. CDR3 in amino acids: CASSVGGSNNEQFF. CDR3 sequence (DNA): TGTGCCAGCAGTGTGGGGGGCAGTAACAATGAGCAGTTCTTC.

This sequence joins TRBV14 and TRBJ2-7; D ambiguous. V was trimmed by 0 bases and J by 0 bases, leaving 15 bases between them. The CDR3 runs 17 residues. Germline CDR1 SGHDN, CDR2 FVKESK. The CDR3 reads CASSQEWDTSSSYEQYV. DNA for the CDR3: TGTGCCAGCAGCCAAGAGTGGGATACGTCAAGCTCCTACGAGCAGTACGTC.

This chain links TRBV5-1 with TRBJ2-3; the match to TRBD1 covers 7 bases. V trimming: 4 bases; J trimming: 5 bases; junction bases outside the gene matches: 10. This CDR3 region has 15 residues. Germline lookup yields CDR1 SGHRS and CDR2 YFSETQ. The CDR3 loop is CASSRDSHLRDTQYF. The CDR3 region has the DNA TGCGCCAGCAGCCGGGACAGTCACCTGCGAGATACGCAGTATTTT.

This clone showed up just a few times. The rearrangement links TRBV7-2 to TRBJ1-5; a weak D match, TRBD1 (5 bases). V was shortened by 5 bases and J by 6 bases, with 17 bases between the two germline ends. The CDR3 is made up of 15 amino acids. The V gene's germline CDR1 is SGHTA and CDR2 FQGNSA. CDR3 sequence: CASSPGTGGSQPQHF. DNA of the CDR3: TGTGCCAGCAGCCCTGGGACCGGGGGAAGTCAGCCCCAGCATTTT.

The chain uses TRBV7-9 and TRBJ1-2; D is unclear. V was trimmed by 7 bases and J by 1 base, leaving 13 bases between them. The CDR3 consists of 14 residues. From germline, CDR1 is SEHNR and CDR2 FQNEAQ (reference sequence). The CDR3 DNA reads TGTGCCAGCACCGCCGGGCGGCTTAACTATGGCTACACCTTC. This sequence encodes CASTAGRLNYGYTF.

This chain uses TRBV12-5 with TRBJ2-3; TRBD1 aligns across 7 bases. Germline V lookup: CDR1 LGHNT, CDR2 FRNRAP. CDR3 length equals 15 residues. The trim removed 5 bases at V and 0 bases at J, leaving 5 bases unmatched. The CDR3 region is CASGKEQGSTDTQYF. The CDR3 nucleotides are TGTGCTAGTGGTAAAGAACAGGGGAGCACAGATACGCAGTATTTT.

The chain combines TRBV2 with TRBJ1-1; D possibly corresponds to TRBD1 (6 bases). The CDR3 contains 16 residues. The germline V gene has CDR1 SNHLY and CDR2 FYNNEI. Trimming cost V 0 bases and J 4 bases, with 15 bases left between them. The CDR3 region has the DNA TGTGCCAGCAGTGAAGCCTCAAGGGGGGCGGGCACTGAAGCTTTCTTT. Protein sequence: CASSEASRGAGTEAFF.

The V gene is TRBV7-8, the J gene TRBJ2-3, with D possibly being TRBD1 or TRBD2 (5 bases each). Trimming took off 3 bases at V and 5 bases at J, with 9 bases between the two ends. Germline V gives CDR1 SGHVS, CDR2 FQNEAQ. CDR3 length: 13 residues. This CDR3 is CASSLGTIDTQYF. The DNA for the CDR3 is TGTGCCAGCAGCTTGGGGACGATAGATACGCAGTATTTT.

This sequence joins TRBV13 and TRBJ1-5, with a possible D match to TRBD1 (5 bases). V lost 3 bases and J 6 bases, leaving 12 bases between the germline ends. There are 14 residues in the CDR3. Germline assignment: CDR1 PRHDT and CDR2 FYEKMQ (reference sequence). The CDR3 is CASSFTGPGQPQHF. The CDR3 DNA is TGTGCCAGCAGCTTTACAGGACCGGGTCAGCCCCAGCATTTT.

CDR3 nucleotides: TGTGCCAGCTCTCAGACAGGGGTGGATTATAATTCACCCCTCCACTTT. Its protein is CASSQTGVDYNSPLHF. The chain uses TRBV18 and TRBJ1-6, with TRBD1 matching 8 bases. Per germline, CDR1 KGHSH and CDR2 LQKENI. This CDR3 region has 16 residues. Trimming at V came to 6 bases and at J to 4 bases, leaving 8 bases not matched to a gene.

DNA for the CDR3: TGTGCCAGCAGTGATACGGGACAGCGTTACGAGCAGTACTTC. As protein: CASSDTGQRYEQYF. The J gene is TRBJ2-7, the V gene TRBV2, with 7 bases that match TRBD1. V lost 3 bases and J lost 4; bases outside the gene matches: 6. The CDR3 is 14 amino acids. Germline V gene sequence: CDR1 SNHLY, CDR2 FYNNEI.